These 3 T cell receptor beta chains share one sample of origin, sequenced in a study of T-cell reconstitution after alpha-beta-depleted transplantation in children (dated by TCRdb to about 2016). Explained via the paper, the treatment or condition label denotes: allogeneic hematopoietic cell transplantation with graft depleted of TCRalphabeta T cells and CD19 B cells. Receptor amplification or capture employed PCR. Sequencing instrument: Illumina HiSeq 2500. TCR library preparation used molecular barcoding, with unique molecular identifiers applied to normalize quantification of the TCRbeta repertoire. TCRdb reanalyzed the raw reads on its own, using fastp at Q25 for trimming and MiXCR for clone calling, and kept in-frame beta chains. Entries are consolidated by CDR3 protein sequence, retaining the most common genes and DNA. This sample holds about 600,000 distinct CDR3 sequences; under 30% were observed only once. The ten top clones hold 14% of the sample.

The sample in question was PBMCs, mostly from graft donor cells, obtained 360 days after TCRalphabeta/CD19-depleted stem cell transplant. These receptors all stem from a boy under two years old who had a stem cell transplant for acute myeloid leukemia, so the T cells may come from the graft donor.

This clonotype has at least ten counts. V usage is TRBV7-9 and J usage is TRBJ1-6; a weak D match, TRBD1 (5 bases). The CDR3 consists of 15 residues. Germline V gene data show CDR1 as SEHNR and CDR2 as FQNEAQ (reference sequence). Between the trimmed V and J ends, which lost 2 bases and 10 bases, there was a span of 15 bases. In nucleotides, the CDR3 is TGTGCCAGCAGCTTATCAGGGACTGGCAAGTCACCCCTCCACTTT. Translation gives CASSLSGTGKSPLHF.

J is TRBJ2-5 and V is TRBV10-3, with D perhaps being TRBD1 or TRBD2 (5 bases each). Trimming cost V 9 bases and J 5 bases, with 16 bases left between them. The CDR3 totals 13 residues. Germline V lookup: CDR1 ENHRY, CDR2 SYGVKD. The CDR3 sequence is CAIAGTGLETQYF. CDR3 nucleotide sequence: TGTGCCATTGCCGGGACCGGGCTGGAGACCCAGTACTTC.

This clonotype was counted between two and nine times. This sequence joins TRBV29-1 and TRBJ1-1; D uncertain. Germline CDR1 and CDR2: SQVTM and ANQGSEA. The V and J ends lost 4 bases and 5 bases respectively, with 11 bases between them. This CDR3 comprises 12 residues. The CDR3 nucleotides are TGCAGCGTTGGGGGTAGCGTTACTGAAGCTTTCTTT. Its protein product is CSVGGSVTEAFF.